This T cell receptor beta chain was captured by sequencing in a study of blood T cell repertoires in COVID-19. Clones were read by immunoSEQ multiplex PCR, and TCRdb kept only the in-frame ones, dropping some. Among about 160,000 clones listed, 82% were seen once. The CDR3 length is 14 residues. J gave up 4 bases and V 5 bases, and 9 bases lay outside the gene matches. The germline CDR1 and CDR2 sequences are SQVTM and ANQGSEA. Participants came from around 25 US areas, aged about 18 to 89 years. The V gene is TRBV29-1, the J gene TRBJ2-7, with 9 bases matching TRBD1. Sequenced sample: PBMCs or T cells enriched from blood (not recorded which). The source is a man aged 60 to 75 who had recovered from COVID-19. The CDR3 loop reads CSVYPGQGQYEQYF. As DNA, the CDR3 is TGCAGCGTTTACCCGGGACAGGGTCAGTACGAGCAGTACTTC.